The clone carrying this T cell receptor (beta chain) turned up a few times. Antigen specificity is unknown. The identical CDR3 is also encoded by other nucleotide sequences in the sample. Unmatched junction bases numbered 1, after V lost 2 bases and J lost 1 base. This CDR3 region has 16 residues. Germline V gene sequence: CDR1 SNHLY, CDR2 FYNNEI. The sample belongs to a study of beta chain features in type 1 diabetes. In total, each donor contributed a single heparinised blood draw that averaged about 100 mL. The isolated RNA, all of it, was reverse transcribed, so expressed TCRB transcripts were what got sequenced. Using immunoSEQ multiplex PCR, the repertoire was profiled, and TCRdb retains in-frame clones only, with some absent. The sample gives a few hundred thousand clones, less than 20% of which show up once; around 0.045% is in the top ten. Study-wide results and limits: For type 1 diabetes patients, VDJ junctions showed fewer insertions and more deletions.

Sequenced sample: naive CD4+ T cells from blood. The V and J genes are TRBV2 and TRBJ2-3; 12 bases line up with TRBD2. This clonotype was sampled from a woman aged 18 to 35 in good health. This chain's CDR3 is CASSESSGGGTDTQYF. CDR3 DNA: TGTGCCAGCAGTGAATCTAGCGGGGGGGGCACAGATACGCAGTATTTT.